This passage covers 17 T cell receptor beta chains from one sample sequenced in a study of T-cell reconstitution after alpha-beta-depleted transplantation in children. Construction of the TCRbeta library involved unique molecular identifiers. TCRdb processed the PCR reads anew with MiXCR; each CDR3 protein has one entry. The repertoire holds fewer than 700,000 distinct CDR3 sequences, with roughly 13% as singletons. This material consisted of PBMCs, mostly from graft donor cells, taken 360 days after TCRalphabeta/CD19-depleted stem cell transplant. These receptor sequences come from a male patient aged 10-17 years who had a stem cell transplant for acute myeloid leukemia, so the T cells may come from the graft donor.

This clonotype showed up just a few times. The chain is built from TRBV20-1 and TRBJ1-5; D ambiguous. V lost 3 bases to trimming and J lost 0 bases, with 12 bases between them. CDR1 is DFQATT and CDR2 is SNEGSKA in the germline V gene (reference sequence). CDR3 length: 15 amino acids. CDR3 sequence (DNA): TGCAGTGCTAGGGGGATACTTTATAGCAATCAGCCCCAGCATTTT. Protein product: CSARGILYSNQPQHF.

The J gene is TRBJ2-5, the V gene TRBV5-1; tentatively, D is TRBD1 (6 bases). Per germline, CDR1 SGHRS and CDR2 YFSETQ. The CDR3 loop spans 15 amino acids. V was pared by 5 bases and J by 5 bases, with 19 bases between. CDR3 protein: CASRADSPVWETQYF. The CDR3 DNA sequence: TGCGCCAGCAGGGCGGACAGTCCTGTATGGGAGACCCAGTACTTC.

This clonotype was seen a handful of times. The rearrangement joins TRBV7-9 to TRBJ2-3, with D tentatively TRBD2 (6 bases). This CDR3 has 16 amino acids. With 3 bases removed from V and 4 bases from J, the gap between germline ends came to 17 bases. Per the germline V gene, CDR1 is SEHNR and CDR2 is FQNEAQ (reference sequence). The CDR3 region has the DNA TGTGCCAGCAGCTTCCCACTAGCATCCCATCCAGATACGCAGTATTTT. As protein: CASSFPLASHPDTQYF. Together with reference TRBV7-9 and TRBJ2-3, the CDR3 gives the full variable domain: DTGVSQNPRHKITKRGQNVTFRCDPISEHNRLYWYRQTLGQGPEFLTYFQNEAQLEKSRLLSDRFSAERPKGSFSTLEIQRTEQGDSAMYLCASSFPLASHPDTQYFGPGTRLTVL.

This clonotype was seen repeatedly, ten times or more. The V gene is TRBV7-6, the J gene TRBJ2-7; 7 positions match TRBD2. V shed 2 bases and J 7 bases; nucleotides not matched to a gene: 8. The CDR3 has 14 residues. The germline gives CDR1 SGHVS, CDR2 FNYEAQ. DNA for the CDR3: TGTGCCAGCAGCTTATTGGCGGGAGCTGAGGAGCAGTACTTC. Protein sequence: CASSLLAGAEEQYF.

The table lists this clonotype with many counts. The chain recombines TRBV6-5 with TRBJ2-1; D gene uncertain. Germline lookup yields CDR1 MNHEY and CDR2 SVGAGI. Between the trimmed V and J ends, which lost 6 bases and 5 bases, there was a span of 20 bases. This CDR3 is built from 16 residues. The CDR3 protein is CASSRSYPGLHNEQFF. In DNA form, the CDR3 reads TGTGCCAGCAGCCGTTCTTACCCCGGGCTTCACAATGAGCAGTTCTTC.

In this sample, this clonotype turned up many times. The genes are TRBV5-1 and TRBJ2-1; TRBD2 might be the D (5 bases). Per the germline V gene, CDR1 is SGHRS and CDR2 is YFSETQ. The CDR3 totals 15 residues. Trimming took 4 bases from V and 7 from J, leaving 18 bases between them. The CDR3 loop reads CASSPHSGPTNEQFF. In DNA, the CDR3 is TGCGCCAGCAGCCCGCACAGCGGACCTACGAATGAGCAGTTCTTC.

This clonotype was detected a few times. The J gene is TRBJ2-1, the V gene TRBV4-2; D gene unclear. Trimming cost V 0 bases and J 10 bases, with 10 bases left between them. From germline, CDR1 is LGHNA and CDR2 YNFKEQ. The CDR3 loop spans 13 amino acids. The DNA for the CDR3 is TGTGCCAGCAGCCAAGACGAAAACCTGGAGCAGTTCTTC. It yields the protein CASSQDENLEQFF.

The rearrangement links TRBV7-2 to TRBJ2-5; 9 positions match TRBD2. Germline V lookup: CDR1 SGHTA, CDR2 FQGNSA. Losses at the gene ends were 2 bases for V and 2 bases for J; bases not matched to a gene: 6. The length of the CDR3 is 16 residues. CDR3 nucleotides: TGTGCCAGCAGCTTAACGGCTAGCGGGACTCAAGAGACCCAGTACTTC. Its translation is CASSLTASGTQETQYF.

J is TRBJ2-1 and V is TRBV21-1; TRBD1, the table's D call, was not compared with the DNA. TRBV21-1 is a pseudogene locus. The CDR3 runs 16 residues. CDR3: CASTQGAGGPYNEQFF. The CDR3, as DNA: TGTGCCAGTACCCAAGGTGCTGGGGGTCCCTACAATGAGCAGTTCTTC.

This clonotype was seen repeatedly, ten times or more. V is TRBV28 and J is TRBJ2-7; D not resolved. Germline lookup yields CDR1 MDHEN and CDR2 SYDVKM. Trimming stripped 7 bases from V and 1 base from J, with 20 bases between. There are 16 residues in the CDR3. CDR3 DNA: TGTGCCAGCACCTCGGGTCCCGTGGGCGGATCCTACGAGCAGTACTTC. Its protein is CASTSGPVGGSYEQYF.

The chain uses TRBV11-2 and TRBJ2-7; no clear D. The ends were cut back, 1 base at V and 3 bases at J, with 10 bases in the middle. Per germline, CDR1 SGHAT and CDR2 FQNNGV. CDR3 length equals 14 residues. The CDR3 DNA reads TGTGCCAGCAGCTTAGTTTGGCAGGTCTACGAGCAGTACTTC. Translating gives CASSLVWQVYEQYF.

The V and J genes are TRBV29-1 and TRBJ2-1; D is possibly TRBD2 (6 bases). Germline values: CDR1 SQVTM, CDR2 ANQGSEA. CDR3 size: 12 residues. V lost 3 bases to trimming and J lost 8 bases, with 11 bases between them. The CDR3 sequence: CSVDRTIYEQFF. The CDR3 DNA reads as TGCAGCGTTGATCGGACTATCTATGAGCAGTTCTTC.

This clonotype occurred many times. The CDR3 bases are TGTGCCAGCAGTCCGCATGGACAGGGTTACACAGATACGCAGTATTTT. It translates to CASSPHGQGYTDTQYF. V and J are TRBV28 and TRBJ2-3, with 8 bases fitting TRBD1. CDR1 and CDR2 (germline): MDHEN, SYDVKM. The CDR3 extends over 16 amino acids. The V segment lost 5 bases and the J segment 2 bases; nucleotides outside the gene matches: 9.

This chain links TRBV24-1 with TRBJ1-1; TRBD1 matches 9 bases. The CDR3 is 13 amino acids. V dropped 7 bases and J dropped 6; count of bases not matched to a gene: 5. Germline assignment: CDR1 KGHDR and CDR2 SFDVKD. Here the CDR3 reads CATSSGQGPEAFF. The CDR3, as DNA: TGTGCCACCAGCTCGGGACAGGGACCTGAAGCTTTCTTT.

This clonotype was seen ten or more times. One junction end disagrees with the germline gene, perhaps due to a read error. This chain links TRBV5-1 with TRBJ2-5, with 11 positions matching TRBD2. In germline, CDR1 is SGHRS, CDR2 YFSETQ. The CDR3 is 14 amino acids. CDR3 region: CASSLGLAGETQYF. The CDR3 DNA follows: TGTGCCAGCAGCTTAGGACTAGCGGGAGAGACCCAGTACTTC.

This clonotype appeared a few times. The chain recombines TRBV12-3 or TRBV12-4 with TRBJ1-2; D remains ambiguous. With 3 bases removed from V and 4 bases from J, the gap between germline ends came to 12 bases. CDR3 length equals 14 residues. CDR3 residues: CASSFGSQAYGYTF. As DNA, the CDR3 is TGTGCCAGCAGTTTCGGGTCGCAAGCCTATGGCTACACCTTC.

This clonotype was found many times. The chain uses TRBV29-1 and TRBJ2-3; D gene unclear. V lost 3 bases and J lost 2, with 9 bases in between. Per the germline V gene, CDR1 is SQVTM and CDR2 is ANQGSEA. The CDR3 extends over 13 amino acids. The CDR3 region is CSVEAPNTDTQYF. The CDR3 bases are TGCAGCGTTGAGGCTCCTAACACAGATACGCAGTATTTT.